The entry below describes one T cell receptor (beta chain). The same CDR3 is also encoded by other DNA sequences in this sample. Trimming took off 0 bases at V and 6 bases at J, with 6 bases between the two ends. Germline values: CDR1 LNHNV, CDR2 YYDKDF (reference sequence). This CDR3 region has 13 residues. TCRdb keeps only in-frame clones here, not all; method: immunoSEQ multiplex PCR. There are some 2.3 million clones in the sample; 80% to 95% occur only once, and about 0.39% lies in the top ten. This sample was taken from a study of shared clonotypes between healthy human individuals. Overall study: For every donor, three CD4 naive, three CD4 memory, two CD8 naive and one CD8 memory plates were used.

From CD4+ cells came CD45RA+ naive and CD45RA-negative memory subsets. The sequencing input was naive CD4+ T cells from PBMCs. Subset given: CD45RA+ positively selected. The sequence came from a man aged 18 to 30 in good health. Some clones in this sample may be carry-over from other donors' samples. This sequence joins TRBV15 and TRBJ1-5; possible D gene TRBD1, 5 bases. The CDR3 nucleotides are TGTGCCACCAGCAGAGATGGGGGTCAGCCCCAGCATTTT. This translates into CATSRDGGQPQHF.